This section outlines one T cell receptor beta chain sequence together with its context. Its target antigen remains unknown. No quality values exist for individual bases; no much larger clone is one base distant. This sample is drawn from a study of identical twins (dated by TCRdb to the mid-2010s). In terms of the full investigation: The study deep-sequenced TCR alpha and beta repertoires from monozygotic twins, unrelated adults of various ages and cord blood to test whether fetal clonotypes persist. To rule out contamination, the twin experiments were replicated at different times with different library preparation protocols.

The library was prepared using 5' RACE. TCRdb shows the sequencer as Illumina HiSeq 2000. A universal primer binding site was introduced by template switching, and a unique molecular identifier was present in the final cDNA, enabling accurate counting of TCR cDNA molecules. First-strand cDNA for TCR alpha and beta chains was synthesized from specific primers in the conserved constant-segment region. To control for contamination, each cDNA library was double barcoded with a SMART-Mk sample barcode plus Illumina barcodes. Two successive PCR steps introduced TruSeq adapter sequences along with Illumina sample barcodes. The Illumina HiSeq platform was used with custom primers to sequence TCR alpha and beta cDNA libraries. The paper's processing steps were these. MiGEC processed the raw reads to extract unique molecular identifiers, while MiXCR was used to determine the CDR3 positions. Recombination models were inferred per individual with the repgenHMM and IGoR tools using an EM algorithm. The analysis of shared clonotypes was done with the tcR package in R, with sharing normalized by the product of cloneset sizes. To study raw recombination without the effects of thymic and clonal selection, out-of-frame nonproductive sequences were analyzed. The public reads were reanalyzed by TCRdb: fastp trimming at Q25, MiXCR alignment, in-frame beta chains only. Rows with one shared CDR3 protein collapse into an entry with the most common genes and DNA. What appears here as the V and J calls and clone size reflects TCRdb's work, not the paper's. The sample table lists some 440,000 distinct CDR3 sequences, approximately 24% of them with a count of one. 2.9% of the sample belongs to the ten largest clones.

The paper's findings and limits, for the study overall: In monozygotic twins, recombination models systematically underestimated out-of-frame TCR alpha sharing, but the models matched the sharing seen between unrelated individuals. Because the same donors could not be followed over many years, the conclusions depended on cross-sectional statistical analysis. In beta out-of-frame sequences, excess twin sharing was weaker, because having fewer shared sequences lowered the signal-to-noise ratio. Abundant cord blood beta clonotypes carried fewer insertions; young adult naive repertoires showed a weaker similar trend, while memory repertoires showed none. Out-of-frame TCR alpha sequences shared between twins showed an excess of low generation-probability sequences compared with coincidental sharing between unrelated individuals. Invariant T cells such as MAIT and iNKT could partly confound zero-insertion analyses, although diverse VJ usage argued against such confounding for most clonotypes.

Every donor was a healthy Caucasian. Three pairs of female monozygotic twins, all aged about 18 to 30 years, were included in the twin cohort. Positive isolation kits from Invitrogen were used to isolate the CD4+ and CD8+ T cell populations. The cysteine opens and the phenylalanine closes a CDR3 of 14 amino acids. The sequence is cut down to CDR3 DNA, 42 bases in frame from base 1. Via the germline V gene (reference sequence), CDR1 is SGHKS and CDR2 YYEKEE. V lost 0 bases and J lost 6 bases; the stretch between them is 10 bases long. The same specimen was also included in a second study, on T cells expressing NK-cell markers. As that second study puts it: Three sorted T-cell subsets (CD3+CD56+NKG2C+, CD3+CD56+NKG2C- and CD3+CD56-NKG2C+) from eight donors had their TCR beta-chain repertoires profiled. Among the eight sequenced donors, seven were HCMV-seropositive and one was HCMV-seronegative. In several experiments an anti-gammadeltaTCR antibody was added to restrict sorting to alphabetaTCR-expressing T cells. In several donors, the dominant CD3+CD56+NKG2C+ clonotypes ranked among the top 10 CD8+ clonotypes, making up 1.0-7.0% of CD8+ T cells. Those dominant clonotypes were again the most abundant among CD3+CD56-NKG2C+ cells in a few donors, at 28.3-60.1%. Whether the expanded NKG2C-expressing T cell clones were specific for HCMV antigens remained unclear. All eight donors whose samples were sequenced were randomly selected healthy volunteers, three of them men and five women. HCMV serostatus was determined by detecting HCMV-specific IgG in serum with a commercial ELISA kit. MIGEC handled demultiplexing of the reads and grouping by UMI, while MiTCR was used to assemble and quantify clonotypes. Only TCR cDNA sequences supported by at least two reads were kept to exclude erroneous sequences. The tcR package was used for downstream repertoire analysis, and clonotypes were matched between fractions using CDR3 nucleotide sequence together with V segment. VDJmatch was used to annotate antigen specificity against VDJdb, with one amino acid substitution in CDR3 permitted.

This sequence uses TRBV5-5 and TRBJ1-5; there is no confident call for the D gene. The sample taken for sequencing was CD4+ T cells sorted from blood. The TCR originated in a woman aged 18 to 35 in good health. DNA sequence: TGTGCCAGCAGCTTGGCCCTACATAGTCAGCCCCAGCATTTT. This sequence encodes CASSLALHSQPQHF.